A single sample is the source of the 32 T cell receptor beta chains below, sequenced in a study of post-analysis software for immune sequencing data (dated by TCRdb to the mid-2010s). The investigation overall reported the following: Patients showed significantly higher frequencies than controls for roughly 5 TRBV segments, among them TRBV5-6, TRBV5-1 and TRBV20-1.

These TCRs are of unknown antigen specificity. Library creation used PCR. For sequencing, an Illumina HiSeq 2500 was employed. To reduce PCR and sequencing biases, unique molecular identifiers were incorporated into the TCR beta cDNA libraries. In TCRdb, the public reads were trimmed at Q25 with fastp and aligned with MiXCR, with productive beta chains retained. Identical CDR3 protein sequences are pooled into one entry, listed with their most common genes and DNA. In this sample the table shows 750,000 to 900,000 distinct CDR3 sequences, around 46% of which occur a single time. Roughly 4.4% of the sample belongs to the ten largest clones. The sequenced sample was blood. These receptors were obtained from a girl aged 10 to 17 with multiple sclerosis.

The genes are TRBV6-2 or TRBV6-3 and TRBJ2-3; perhaps TRBD1 as D (6 bases). Trimming pared 8 bases from V and 0 bases from J, leaving 15 bases between. Germline CDR1 MNHEY, CDR2 SVGEGT. This CDR3 spans 15 amino acids. CDR3 in amino acids: CASRKGQGSTDTQYF. DNA for the CDR3: TGTGCCAGCCGAAAGGGGCAGGGGAGCACAGATACGCAGTATTTT.

As for this clonotype: One end of the junction fails to match germline, which may point to a read error. The chain is built from TRBV3-1 and TRBJ2-7; 8 bases map to TRBD2. The germline V gene encodes CDR1 LGHDT and CDR2 YNNKEL (reference sequence). The CDR3 runs 15 residues. The CDR3 region is CAGSQERLAGDEQYF. The CDR3 DNA is TGTGCCGGCAGCCAAGAGCGGCTAGCGGGTGACGAGCAGTACTTC.

Only a few counts were recorded for this clonotype. This sequence joins TRBV2 and TRBJ2-5, with 7 nucleotides matching TRBD1. The J segment lost 3 bases and the V segment lost 2 bases, leaving 3 bases of the junction unmatched. This CDR3 contains 14 residues. Germline CDR1 and CDR2: SNHLY and FYNNEI. In DNA form, the CDR3 reads TGTGCCAGCAGTGAAACAGGGGCCGAAGAGACCCAGTACTTC. It specifies CASSETGAEETQYF.

The table lists this clonotype with a few counts. The J gene is TRBJ2-7, the V gene TRBV7-2; D gene ambiguous. Germline CDR1 SGHTA, CDR2 FQGNSA. The CDR3 is made up of 16 amino acids. Trimming removed 1 base at V and 3 bases at J, with 16 bases between. The CDR3 reads CASSLVPDPRVYEQYF. The CDR3 coding sequence is TGTGCCAGCAGCTTAGTTCCGGACCCTAGGGTCTACGAGCAGTACTTC.

The rearrangement uses TRBV18 and TRBJ1-2; D gene uncertain. V lost 3 bases, J lost 5 bases, and 10 bases lay in between. The CDR3 is made up of 13 amino acids. Germline CDR1 KGHSH, CDR2 LQKENI. CDR3 nucleotides: TGTGCCAGCTCACCGGGCCGCCCGTATGGCTACACCTTC. Its protein is CASSPGRPYGYTF. The entire variable domain, with the rest obtained from reference TRBV18 and TRBJ1-2, is as follows: NAGVMQNPRHLVRRRGQEARLRCSPMKGHSHVYWYRQLPEEGLKFMVYLQKENIIDESGMPKERFSAEFPKEGPSILRIQQVVRGDSAAYFCASSPGRPYGYTFGSGTRLTVV.

V usage is TRBV27 and J usage is TRBJ2-1; 11 bases fit TRBD1. CDR3 length: 15 amino acids. J was trimmed by 8 bases and V by 4 bases; bases with no gene match: 7. The germline V gene encodes CDR1 MNHEY and CDR2 SMNVEV (reference sequence). CDR3 protein: CASSYRTGGGYEQFF. CDR3 DNA: TGTGCCAGCAGTTACAGGACAGGGGGCGGGTATGAGCAGTTCTTC.

The genes are TRBV29-1 and TRBJ2-5; TRBD2 agrees at 7 bases. The J segment lost 6 bases and the V segment lost 7 bases, leaving 8 bases of the junction unmatched. Germline CDR1 reads SQVTM; CDR2 reads ANQGSEA. This CDR3 contains 12 residues. The CDR3 sequence is CSAMDGGKTQYF. The DNA of the CDR3 is TGCAGCGCCATGGACGGGGGGAAGACCCAGTACTTC. Drawing the rest from reference TRBV29-1 and TRBJ2-5, the complete variable domain is SAVISQKPSRDICQRGTSLTIQCQVDSQVTMMFWYRQQPGQSLTLIATANQGSEATYESGFVIDKFPISRPNLTFSTLTVSNMSPEDSSIYLCSAMDGGKTQYFGPGTRLLVL.

This chain uses TRBV21-1 with TRBJ1-2. TRBV21-1 is flagged as a pseudogene. This CDR3 spans 13 amino acids. Here the CDR3 reads CASNWANLGGYTF. Here the CDR3 DNA reads TGTGCCAGTAACTGGGCAAATTTGGGGGGCTACACCTTC.

This rearrangement joins TRBV29-1 to TRBJ2-7; possibly TRBD2 for D (5 bases). V was shortened by 7 bases and J by 0 bases, with 13 bases between the two germline ends. This CDR3 region has 13 residues. The germline CDR1 and CDR2 sequences are SQVTM and ANQGSEA. CDR3 in DNA: TGCAGCGGTTCTTGGGCGGGCTCCTACGAGCAGTACTTC. Protein: CSGSWAGSYEQYF.

This clonotype has more than one count but fewer than ten. The chain recombines TRBV12-3 or TRBV12-4 with TRBJ1-2, with 7 bases aligning to TRBD1. V shed 5 bases, J shed 3 bases, and the junction held 6 bases outside the gene matches. CDR3 length: 14 amino acids. Here the CDR3 reads CASSTPQGYYGYTF. For the CDR3, the DNA is TGTGCCAGCAGTACCCCACAGGGGTACTATGGCTACACCTTC.

This clonotype has a handful of counts. V usage is TRBV20-1 and J usage is TRBJ2-7; D perhaps matches TRBD1 (5 bases). This CDR3 is built from 14 residues. The germline CDR1 and CDR2 sequences are DFQATT and SNEGSKA (reference sequence). With 0 bases removed from V and 5 bases from J, the gap between germline ends came to 14 bases. DNA of the CDR3: TGCAGTGCTAGAGATAGGGGTCGCGGCGACGAGCAGTACTTC. Protein product: CSARDRGRGDEQYF.

The chain combines TRBV28 with TRBJ2-3, with a weak D call TRBD2 (5 bases). Trimming left V 10 bases short and J 9 bases short, with 17 bases between. The CDR3 length is 12 residues. CDR1 is MDHEN, CDR2 SYDVKM, per germline. CDR3 region: CAIRADRGTQYF. CDR3 DNA: TGTGCCATCCGGGCAGATCGAGGGACGCAGTATTTT.

The table lists this clonotype with a few counts. The chain uses TRBV10-2 and TRBJ2-6; tentatively, D is TRBD1 (6 bases). The CDR3 loop spans 14 amino acids. Trimming took off 8 bases at V and 0 bases at J, with 8 bases between the two ends. Germline CDR1 and CDR2: WSHSY and SAAADI. The CDR3 region has the DNA TGCGCCAGCCTAGGGGGCTCTGGGGCCAACGTCCTGACTTTC. This sequence encodes CASLGGSGANVLTF.

This clonotype has only a few counts. The chain uses TRBV12-3 or TRBV12-4 and TRBJ1-2, with D perhaps matching TRBD1 (5 bases). V dropped 5 bases and J dropped 4 bases, with 14 bases sitting between them. The CDR3 loop spans 14 amino acids. The CDR3: CASSPIGRGYGYTF. CDR3 in DNA: TGTGCCAGCAGTCCCATTGGGAGGGGCTATGGCTACACCTTC.

This clonotype came up a few times. V gene TRBV2 combines with J gene TRBJ2-1, with 8 bases identical to TRBD2. This CDR3 has 15 amino acids. Per the germline V gene, CDR1 is SNHLY and CDR2 is FYNNEI. V was pared by 8 bases and J by 6 bases, with 12 bases of the junction left unmatched. CDR3 in amino acids: CASGGLLAGTNEQFF. The CDR3 nucleotides read TGTGCCAGCGGCGGCCTCCTAGCGGGTACCAATGAGCAGTTCTTC.

The CDR3 is CASSFPTGSSYNEQFF. The CDR3 nucleotides read TGTGCCAGCAGTTTTCCGACAGGGAGCTCCTACAATGAGCAGTTCTTC. The chain uses TRBV6-6 and TRBJ2-1; 7 bases fit TRBD1. The V gene's germline CDR1 is MNHNY and CDR2 SVGAGI (reference sequence). The CDR3 length is 16 residues. After removal of 4 bases from V and 0 bases from J, the junction contained 6 bases not matched to a gene.

This sequence joins TRBV12-3 or TRBV12-4 and TRBJ2-1, with 10 bases identical to TRBD2. The trim removed 4 bases at V and 6 bases at J, leaving 9 bases unmatched. This CDR3 has 16 residues. The CDR3 loop is CASSYYASGSRNEQFF. The CDR3 region has the DNA TGTGCCAGCAGTTATTACGCTAGCGGGAGCCGCAATGAGCAGTTCTTC.

This clonotype was found a few times. This sequence joins TRBV20-1 and TRBJ2-5, with TRBD2 as a possible D gene (6 bases). V lost 3 bases to trimming and J lost 0 bases, with 11 bases between them. CDR3 length: 14 residues. Germline V gives CDR1 DFQATT, CDR2 SNEGSKA (reference sequence). The CDR3 sequence: CSASDSGHQETQYF. CDR3 nucleotide sequence: TGCAGTGCTAGTGATAGCGGCCACCAAGAGACCCAGTACTTC.

This clonotype appeared a few times. The rearrangement uses TRBV20-1 and TRBJ2-5; 12 nucleotides line up with TRBD2. After removal of 5 bases from V and 1 base from J, the junction contained 8 bases not matched to a gene. Per germline, CDR1 DFQATT and CDR2 SNEGSKA (reference sequence). This CDR3 contains 16 residues. CDR3 loop: CSAQHPGLAGQETQYF. CDR3 in DNA: TGCAGTGCTCAACACCCGGGACTAGCGGGCCAAGAGACCCAGTACTTC.

This chain links TRBV5-1 with TRBJ1-6; D remains unclear. The germline V gene encodes CDR1 SGHRS and CDR2 YFSETQ. V lost 0 bases, J lost 7 bases, and 8 bases lay in between. The CDR3 has 14 residues. The CDR3 loop is CASSLDRFNSPLHF. In DNA form, the CDR3 reads TGCGCCAGCAGCTTGGACAGATTCAATTCACCCCTCCACTTT.

The CDR3 reads CASSEGLAGTNEQFF. The CDR3 bases are TGTGCCAGCAGCGAGGGACTAGCGGGAACCAATGAGCAGTTCTTC. The chain is built from TRBV7-9 and TRBJ2-1, with 13 bases lining up with TRBD2. The V gene end was trimmed by 5 bases and the J gene end by 6 bases; junction bases not matched to a gene: 4. The CDR3 loop spans 15 amino acids. Germline assignment: CDR1 SEHNR and CDR2 FQNEAQ (reference sequence).

This clonotype was detected only a few times. The chain uses TRBV20-1 and TRBJ1-5; D remains ambiguous. The CDR3 is 14 residues long. Trimming pared 3 bases from V and 0 bases from J, leaving 9 bases between. The germline gives CDR1 DFQATT, CDR2 SNEGSKA (reference sequence). In nucleotides, the CDR3 is TGCAGTGCTAGTCCGTCGAGTAGCAATCAGCCCCAGCATTTT. Translation: CSASPSSSNQPQHF.

The sample holds a few counts of this clonotype. V is TRBV7-2 and J is TRBJ2-3; perhaps TRBD2 as D (5 bases). CDR1 is SGHTA, CDR2 FQGNSA, per germline. Trimming pared 0 bases from V and 8 bases from J, leaving 15 bases between. This CDR3 region has 15 residues. CDR3 DNA: TGTGCCAGCAGCTTAGCCCATCTGGCGGGCCGTACGCAGTATTTT. Its protein is CASSLAHLAGRTQYF.

As concerns this clonotype: At one of its ends the junction is not consistent with the germline gene, which may arise from a read error. The V and J genes are TRBV7-7 and TRBJ2-1; D uncertain. The CDR3 length is 15 residues. The germline V gene encodes CDR1 SSHAT and CDR2 FNYEAQ (reference sequence). CDR3 sequence reads: CASSPRPAGHNEQFF. Here the CDR3 DNA reads TGTGCTAGCAGCCCACGCCCGGCCGGCCACAATGAGCAGTTCTTC. Using reference TRBV7-7 and TRBJ2-1 for the parts outside the CDR3, the full variable domain is GAGVSQSPRYKVTKRGQDVTLRCDPISSHATLYWYQQALGQGPEFLTYFNYEAQPDKSGLPSDRFSAERPEGSISTLTIQRTEQRDSAMYRCASSPRPAGHNEQFFGPGTRLTVL.

This chain uses TRBV4-1 with TRBJ1-1, with a possible D match to TRBD1 (5 bases). Trimming took 1 base from V and 3 from J, leaving 18 bases between them. This CDR3 contains 17 residues. From germline, CDR1 is MGHRA and CDR2 YSYEKL. In nucleotides, the CDR3 is TGCGCCAGCAGCCAAGGAATGGGGGGTAGGGTGCACACTGAAGCTTTCTTT. Its protein is CASSQGMGGRVHTEAFF.

This clonotype has a handful of counts. The chain joins TRBV6-6 to TRBJ2-5; tentative D call: TRBD2 (6 bases). CDR3 length: 14 residues. V lost 6 bases and J lost 4, with 15 bases in between. The V gene's germline CDR1 is MNHNY and CDR2 SVGAGI (reference sequence). The CDR3 loop reads CASRPLAEGETQYF. The CDR3 DNA follows: TGTGCCAGCAGGCCCCTGGCGGAGGGAGAGACCCAGTACTTC.

The chain joins TRBV7-9 to TRBJ2-7, with 9 positions matching TRBD1. Trimming cost V 4 bases and J 4 bases; bases outside gene matches: 5. CDR1 is SEHNR and CDR2 is FQNEAQ in the germline V gene (reference sequence). The CDR3 is made up of 14 amino acids. CDR3 residues: CASSSDRGVYEQYF. The DNA for the CDR3 is TGTGCCAGCAGCTCCGACAGGGGGGTGTACGAGCAGTACTTC.

This chain joins TRBV7-8 and TRBJ2-1, with TRBD2 identical over 8 bases. The CDR3 is 16 residues long. The V segment lost 4 bases and the J segment 8 bases; nucleotides outside the gene matches: 13. Germline CDR1 SGHVS, CDR2 FQNEAQ. The CDR3 nucleotides are TGTGCCAGCAGCTCCGCTGAGCGGGAGAGTGTCGATGAGCAGTTCTTC. Its protein is CASSSAERESVDEQFF.

This clonotype has only a few counts. This sequence joins TRBV3-1 and TRBJ2-7; D gene unclear. CDR1 is LGHDT and CDR2 is YNNKEL in the germline V gene (reference sequence). This CDR3 region has 13 residues. The V gene lost 6 bases and the J gene lost 0 bases, with 9 bases spanning the gap. For the CDR3, the DNA is TGTGCCAGCAGTCCCCTAGACTCCTACGAGCAGTACTTC. Translation gives CASSPLDSYEQYF.

In this sample, this clonotype turned up a few times. V usage is TRBV9 and J usage is TRBJ1-2, with 7 bases that match TRBD1. The germline CDR1 and CDR2 sequences are SGDLS and YYNGEE. V shed 4 bases, J shed 8 bases, and the junction held 8 bases outside the gene matches. The CDR3 sequence is 13 residues long. The chain's CDR3 is CASSLTGANGYTF. The CDR3 DNA is TGTGCCAGCAGCCTCACAGGGGCGAACGGCTACACCTTC.

This clonotype was recorded a few times. The rearrangement uses TRBV27 and TRBJ2-3; perhaps TRBD1 as D (6 bases). The CDR3 spans 17 residues. Trimming cost V 5 bases and J 4 bases, with 22 bases left between them. CDR1 and CDR2 (germline): MNHEY, SMNVEV (reference sequence). CDR3 nucleotides: TGTGCCAGCAGTCCGGGGACACCCTGGATTCGGCCAGATACGCAGTATTTT. It is translated as CASSPGTPWIRPDTQYF.

The rearrangement links TRBV24-1 to TRBJ2-7; either TRBD1 or TRBD2 may supply D (5 bases each). The CDR3 is made up of 14 amino acids. Trimming took off 3 bases at V and 3 bases at J, with 11 bases between the two ends. CDR1 is KGHDR, CDR2 SFDVKD, per germline. CDR3 sequence (DNA): TGTGCCACCAGTGATCGGGACGGTTTCTACGAGCAGTACTTC. Amino acid sequence: CATSDRDGFYEQYF.